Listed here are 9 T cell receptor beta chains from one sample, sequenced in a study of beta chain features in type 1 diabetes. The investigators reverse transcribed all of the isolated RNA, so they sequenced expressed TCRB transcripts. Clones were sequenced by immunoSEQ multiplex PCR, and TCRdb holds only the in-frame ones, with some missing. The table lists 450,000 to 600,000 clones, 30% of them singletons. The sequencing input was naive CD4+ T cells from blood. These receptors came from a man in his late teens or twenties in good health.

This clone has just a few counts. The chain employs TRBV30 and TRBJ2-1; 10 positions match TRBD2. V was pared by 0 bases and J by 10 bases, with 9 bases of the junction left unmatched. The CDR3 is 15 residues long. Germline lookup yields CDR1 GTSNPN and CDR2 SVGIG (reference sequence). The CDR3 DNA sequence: TGTGCCTGGAGTGTATCGCCTAGCGGGAGAATGGAGCAGTTCTTC. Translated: CAWSVSPSGRMEQFF.

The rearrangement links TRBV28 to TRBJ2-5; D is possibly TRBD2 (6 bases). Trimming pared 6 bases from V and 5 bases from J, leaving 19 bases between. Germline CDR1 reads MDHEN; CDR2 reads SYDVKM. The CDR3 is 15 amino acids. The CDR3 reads CASRTGGGAPETQYF. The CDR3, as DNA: TGTGCCAGCAGGACTGGAGGAGGGGCACCGGAGACCCAGTACTTC.

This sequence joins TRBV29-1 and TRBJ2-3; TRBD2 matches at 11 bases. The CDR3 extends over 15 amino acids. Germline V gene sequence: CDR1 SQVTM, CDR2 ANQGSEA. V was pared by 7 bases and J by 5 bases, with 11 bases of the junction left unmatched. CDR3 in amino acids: CSALAGGRGGDTQYF. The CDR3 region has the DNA TGCAGCGCCCTAGCGGGAGGTCGAGGAGGAGATACGCAGTATTTT.

The CDR3 bases are TGTGCCAGCAGCCTCAACCGGGACAGCTTTAACTATGGCTACACCTTC. As protein: CASSLNRDSFNYGYTF. The V gene is TRBV7-2, the J gene TRBJ1-2, with TRBD1 matching 7 bases. The J segment lost 1 base and the V segment lost 5 bases, leaving 10 bases of the junction unmatched. This CDR3 has 16 amino acids. In germline, CDR1 is SGHTA, CDR2 FQGNSA.

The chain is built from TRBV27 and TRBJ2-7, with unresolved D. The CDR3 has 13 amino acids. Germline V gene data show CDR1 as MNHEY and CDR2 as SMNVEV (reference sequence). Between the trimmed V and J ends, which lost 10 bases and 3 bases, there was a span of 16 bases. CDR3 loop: CATPRGEFYEQYF. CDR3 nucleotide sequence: TGTGCCACCCCGAGAGGCGAGTTCTACGAGCAGTACTTC.

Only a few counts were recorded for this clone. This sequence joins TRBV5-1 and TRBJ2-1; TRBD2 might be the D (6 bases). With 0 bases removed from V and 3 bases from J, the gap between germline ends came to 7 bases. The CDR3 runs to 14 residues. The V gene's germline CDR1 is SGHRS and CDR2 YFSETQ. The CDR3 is CASSLGGIYNEQFF. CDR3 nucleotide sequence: TGCGCCAGCAGCTTGGGCGGGATCTACAATGAGCAGTTCTTC. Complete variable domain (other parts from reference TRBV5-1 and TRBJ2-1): KAGVTQTPRYLIKTRGQQVTLSCSPISGHRSVSWYQQTPGQGLQFLFEYFSETQRNKGNFPGRFSGRQFSNSRSEMNVSTLELGDSALYLCASSLGGIYNEQFFGPGTRLTVL.

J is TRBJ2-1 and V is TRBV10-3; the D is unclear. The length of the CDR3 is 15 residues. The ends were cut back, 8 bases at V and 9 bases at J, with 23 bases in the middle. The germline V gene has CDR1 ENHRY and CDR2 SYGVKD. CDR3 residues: CAIGRVADSTGEQFF. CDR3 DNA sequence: TGTGCCATCGGCCGGGTGGCAGACTCGACCGGTGAGCAGTTCTTC.

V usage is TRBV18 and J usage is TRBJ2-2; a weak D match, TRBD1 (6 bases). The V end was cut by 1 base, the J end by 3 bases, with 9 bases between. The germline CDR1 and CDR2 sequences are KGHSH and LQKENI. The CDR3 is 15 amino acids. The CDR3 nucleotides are TGTGCCAGCTCACCACTCAGGGGATACACCGGGGAGCTGTTTTTT. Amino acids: CASSPLRGYTGELFF.

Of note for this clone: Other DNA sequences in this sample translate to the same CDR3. CDR3 sequence reads: CSVGRGGTEAFF. In nucleotides, the CDR3 is TGCAGCGTTGGCCGGGGAGGGACTGAAGCTTTCTTT. The chain couples TRBV29-1 to TRBJ1-1, with D uncertain. Germline V gene sequence: CDR1 SQVTM, CDR2 ANQGSEA. V shed 4 bases and J shed 5 bases, with 11 bases lying between them. The CDR3 sequence is 12 residues long.